These T cell receptor beta chains were read from a single sample in a study of control samples from healthy donors and cancer patients. TCRdb's table, derived via immunoSEQ multiplex PCR, lists solely in-frame clones and lacks some. The sample includes approximately 140,000 clones, just under 90% seen only once; the top ten take about 7.9%. The sequencing sample was made of PBMCs. The source is a man aged 50 or older with head and neck cancer. The CDR3 runs from the conserved cysteine through the conserved F or W. A D gene is named only where the DNA matches it firmly. Expanded clones are given a class, and other clones once, few, many or no size at all.

D	size	V	J	DNA	CDR3
TRBD2	-	TRBV5-8	TRBJ2-1	TGTGCCAGCAGCAGGACTAGCGGGGGAACCTACAATGAGCAGTTCTTC	CASSRTSGGTYNEQFF
-	-	TRBV28	TRBJ1-4	TGTGCCAGCCGAGGAGGGGTTCCTTATGAAAAACTGTTTTTT	CASRGGVPYEKLFF
TRBD2	once	TRBV7-6	TRBJ2-5	TGTGCCAGCAGCTTAGCTAGCGGGGGGGCCGGAGAGACCCAGTACTTC	CASSLASGGAGETQYF
-	-	TRBV18	TRBJ1-4	TGTGCCAGCTCACCACGCAGGGGAGGCGATGAAAAACTGTTTTTT	CASSPRRGGDEKLFF
-	-	TRBV10-3	TRBJ1-2	TGTGCCATCGCGGCAGGAGCTAACTATGGCTACACCTTC	CAIAAGANYGYTF
-	-	TRBV28	TRBJ1-4	TGTGCCAGCAGTTTATCCCCAATAACGCGCCACAGGGAGCCGAGGGCAACTAATGAAAAACTGTTTTTT	CASSLSPITRHREPRATNEKLFF
TRBD1	-	TRBV10-3	TRBJ1-5	TGTGCCATCAGTGAGTCAGGGACAGGGAATAGCAATCAGCCCCAGCATTTT	CAISESGTGNSNQPQHF
-	-	TRBV14	TRBJ2-1	TGTGCCAGCAGCCTTCGAGAACAGGGAGCCCTGGTGGGGCAGTTCTTC	CASSLREQGALVGQFF
-	-	TRBV7-6	TRBJ2-7	TGTGCCAGCAGCCTAGAAGGGAGATCCTACGAGCAGTACTTC	CASSLEGRSYEQYF
-	-	TRBV9	TRBJ2-1	TGTGCCAGCAGCGCACACCCCGGAGGGGACAATGAGCAGTTCTTC	CASSAHPGGDNEQFF
-	-	TRBV19	TRBJ2-5	TGTGCCAGTAGTATAGATATGAGTCAGTCGAGGACCCAGTACTTC	CASSIDMSQSRTQYF
TRBD2	-	TRBV13	TRBJ2-3	TGTGCCAGCAGCTTTCTGGCGGGAGGGCCCGAAGGCACAGATACGCAGTATTTT	CASSFLAGGPEGTDTQYF
TRBD1	-	TRBV3-1/TRBV3-2	TRBJ1-4	TGTGCCAGCAGCCGACCACCCTTCCAGGGGGTTGGTGAAAAACTGTTTTTT	CASSRPPFQGVGEKLFF
-	once	TRBV10-1	TRBJ1-4	TGCGCCAGCAGTGACAGGGTGCCAACTAATGAAAAACTGTTTTTT	CASSDRVPTNEKLFF
TRBD1	-	TRBV7-2	TRBJ1-5	TGTGCCAGCAGCTTAGCGGGACAGGGGGCGCGTCAGCCCCAGCATTTT	CASSLAGQGARQPQHF
TRBD1	-	TRBV5-1	TRBJ1-3	TGCGCCAGCAGCTCATCCGGGACAGAGGGAAACACCATATATTTT	CASSSSGTEGNTIYF
-	-	TRBV3-1/TRBV3-2	TRBJ1-4	TGTGCCAGCAGTCAGGAGACTAATGAAAAACTGTTTTTT	CASSQETNEKLFF
-	once	TRBV20-1	TRBJ1-4	TGCAGTGCTAGAGATCTGGGAAAACTGTTTTTT	CSARDLGKLFF
TRBD1	-	TRBV5-4	TRBJ1-2	TGTGCCAGCAGCTTCAGCGGCAGGGGGTACTATGGCTACACCTTC	CASSFSGRGYYGYTF
-	-	TRBV9	TRBJ2-7	TGTGCCAGCAGCCCCCAGGGCTCAGGCTCCTACGAGCAGTACTTC	CASSPQGSGSYEQYF
-	-	TRBV5-6	TRBJ1-1	TGTGCCAGCAGCTACGGATGGCTGAACACTGAAGCTTTCTTT	CASSYGWLNTEAFF
TRBD2	-	TRBV7-2	TRBJ2-2	TGTGCCAGCAGCTTAGAGCGGGGGGACTTCACCGGGGAGCTGTTTTTT	CASSLERGDFTGELFF
TRBD1	-	TRBV11-2	TRBJ1-1	TGTGCCAGCAGTTTGCACTCAGGGGGCACTGAAGCTTTCTTT	CASSLHSGGTEAFF
-	-	TRBV5-4	TRBJ2-2	TGTGCCAGCAGCTTGGCCCCGGGAGCTTCCGGCACCGGGGAGCTGTTTTTT	CASSLAPGASGTGELFF
-	-	TRBV27	TRBJ2-1	TGTGCCAGTAGTGAGGCGGGGCAAAAGCAGTTCTTC	CASSEAGQKQFF
TRBD1	-	TRBV6-5	TRBJ1-1	TGTGCCAGCCAGGGACAGTTGAACACTGAAGCTTTCTTT	CASQGQLNTEAFF
-	-	TRBV7-2	TRBJ2-1	TGTGCCAGCAGCTTAGGGCGGTCCTACAATGAGCAGTTCTTC	CASSLGRSYNEQFF
-	-	TRBV4-1	TRBJ1-4	TGCGCCAGCAGCCAAGATCCGGCTAGGGCTAATGAAAAACTGTTTTTT	CASSQDPARANEKLFF
TRBD2	-	TRBV6-5	TRBJ2-2	TGTGCCAGCACCGGGACTAGCGCCGGTGAAGGGGAGCTGTTTTTT	CASTGTSAGEGELFF
-	-	TRBV11-2	TRBJ1-3	TGTGCCAGCAGCCCCCGGGCCCGAGGGTCTGGAAACACCATATATTTT	CASSPRARGSGNTIYF
TRBD2	once	TRBV30	TRBJ2-1	TGTGCCTGGATTGCGGGGGGGCCCTGGAATGAGCAGTTCTTC	CAWIAGGPWNEQFF
TRBD1	-	TRBV6-6	TRBJ1-5	TGTGCCAGCAGTACGACAGGGTACGGCAATCAGCCCCAGCATTTT	CASSTTGYGNQPQHF
TRBD1	-	TRBV7-3	TRBJ2-1	TGTGCCAGCAGCCCAGGGGACAGGGACTACAATGAGCAGTTCTTC	CASSPGDRDYNEQFF
-	-	TRBV11-2	TRBJ2-1	TGTGCCAGCAGCTTAGCGGGCTACAATGAGCAGTTCTTC	CASSLAGYNEQFF
-	-	TRBV27	TRBJ2-7	TGTGCCAGCAGTTTATTTTCGAGCTCCTACGAGCAGTACTTC	CASSLFSSSYEQYF
-	-	TRBV5-4	TRBJ2-1	TGTGCCAGCAGCTTCTCACAAGGGCCGTACAATGAGCAGTTCTTC	CASSFSQGPYNEQFF
TRBD1	-	TRBV19	TRBJ2-1	TGTGCCAGTAGTATATACGACAGGGGAGGCGATGAGCAGTTCTTC	CASSIYDRGGDEQFF
-	few	TRBV18	TRBJ1-1	TGTGCCAGCTCACGAGACCTGGTCGGGGGGACTGAAGCTTTCTTT	CASSRDLVGGTEAFF
TRBD1	-	TRBV3-1/TRBV3-2	TRBJ1-1	TGTGCCAGCAGCCAATCGGACAGGTCGACTGAAGCTTTCTTT	CASSQSDRSTEAFF
-	-	TRBV21-1	TRBJ2-7	TGTGCCAGCAGCAACTTGGACGAGCAGTACTTC	CASSNLDEQYF
-	once	TRBV5-1	TRBJ2-3	TGCGCCAGCAGCTTGGATCGATCGCAGGATACGCAGTATTTT	CASSLDRSQDTQYF
-	-	TRBV29-1	TRBJ1-4	TGCAGCGTCGGGGGGACTAATGAAAAACTGTTTTTT	CSVGGTNEKLFF
TRBD1	-	TRBV18	TRBJ1-1	TGTGCCAGCTCACCACCGAACCAGGGGGTTGAAGCTTTCTTT	CASSPPNQGVEAFF
-	-	TRBV5-1	TRBJ2-2	TGCGCCAGCAGGGAAACAGCGAACACCGGGGAGCTGTTTTTT	CASRETANTGELFF
-	once	TRBV5-3	TRBJ2-1	TGTGCCAGAAGCGGTAAGTGTCGAGACGGTTACAATGAGCAGTTCTTC	CARSGKCRDGYNEQFF
TRBD1	once	TRBV30	TRBJ2-2	TGTGCCTCCAAGGAGTTGGGGACAGGTCGGGGGACGACCACCGGGGAGCTGTTTTTT	CASKELGTGRGTTTGELFF
-	few	TRBV7-9	TRBJ1-6	TGTGCCAGCAGCTTGGTAGGGGCGGGTAATTCACCCCTCCACTTT	CASSLVGAGNSPLHF
TRBD1	few	TRBV15	TRBJ1-2	TGTGCCACCAGCAGAGAGGGGACAGACTATGGCTACACCTTC	CATSREGTDYGYTF
TRBD2	-	TRBV5-1	TRBJ2-2	TGCGCCAGCAGTGATAGCGGGAGAAGCGTCACCGGGGAGCTGTTTTTT	CASSDSGRSVTGELFF
TRBD1	once	TRBV24-1	TRBJ2-1	TGTGCCACCAGAGACGAAGACAGGGTTTCCAATGAGCAGTTCTTC	CATRDEDRVSNEQFF
-	-	TRBV5-5	TRBJ2-7	TGTGCCAGCAGCACCTGGGACGGCGGGGACGAGCAGTACTTC	CASSTWDGGDEQYF